One sample yielded the 10 T cell receptor beta chains listed below, sequenced in a study of beta chain features in type 1 diabetes. Of the isolated RNA, all was reverse transcribed, and so the sequenced material was expressed TCRB transcripts. Clones were sequenced by immunoSEQ multiplex PCR, and TCRdb holds only the in-frame ones, with some missing. The data show about 340,000 clones, less than 10% seen once. The source material was central memory CD4+ T cells from blood. The receptors come from a woman aged 18-29 years in good health.

The rearrangement links TRBV11-2 to TRBJ2-5; 8 positions match TRBD2. Germline V gives CDR1 SGHAT, CDR2 FQNNGV. V gave up 5 bases and J gave up 3 bases; unmatched junction bases: 5. The CDR3 is 14 amino acids. CDR3 sequence (DNA): TGTGCCAGCAGCCGCGCGGGGGGCGAAGAGACCCAGTACTTC. It encodes CASSRAGGEETQYF.

This clone was found once. V and J are TRBV10-3 and TRBJ2-7; 7 bases map to TRBD1. The CDR3 has 14 amino acids. V trimming: 6 bases; J trimming: 0 bases; junction bases outside the gene matches: 5. CDR1 ENHRY and CDR2 SYGVKD come from the germline V gene. CDR3 sequence: CAISRTGTSYEQYF. CDR3 DNA sequence: TGTGCCATCAGCCGGACAGGAACCTCCTACGAGCAGTACTTC.

This clone was seen only a few times. This chain uses TRBV27 with TRBJ2-5; 10 bases match TRBD2. The V and J ends lost 3 bases and 5 bases, in that order; junction bases with no gene match: 6. CDR1 and CDR2 (germline): MNHEY, SMNVEV (reference sequence). This CDR3 is built from 15 residues. The CDR3 DNA follows: TGTGCCAGCAGTTTTTGGACTAGCGGTGTCGAGACCCAGTACTTC. It is translated as CASSFWTSGVETQYF.

CDR3 loop: CASSQNRVQPQHF. CDR3 coding DNA: TGCGCCAGCAGCCAGAATAGGGTTCAGCCCCAGCATTTT. The rearrangement links TRBV4-3 to TRBJ1-5, with D hard to call. The V gene's germline CDR1 is LGHNA and CDR2 YSLEER. This CDR3 comprises 13 residues. V lost 3 bases and J lost 6, with 9 bases in between.

The V gene is TRBV4-3, the J gene TRBJ2-3, with 13 bases that match TRBD2. V lost 4 bases, J lost 4 bases, and 5 bases stayed unmatched. This CDR3 contains 16 residues. Germline CDR1 is LGHNA and CDR2 is YSLEER. DNA for the CDR3: TGCGCCAGCAGCCGCAGGACTAGCGGGAGTTCAGATACGCAGTATTTT. It translates to CASSRRTSGSSDTQYF.

The V gene is TRBV6-1, the J gene TRBJ1-1; possibly TRBD1 for D (5 bases). Deletions cut 6 bases from V and 4 bases from J, with 15 bases between. Germline V lookup: CDR1 MNHNS, CDR2 SASEGT. CDR3 length: 14 amino acids. The CDR3 loop is CASSRDSPGTEAFF. The CDR3 coding sequence is TGTGCCAGCAGCCGTGACAGCCCGGGCACTGAAGCTTTCTTT.

The J gene is TRBJ2-5, the V gene TRBV6-5, with a weak D call TRBD2 (5 bases). Trimming pared 8 bases from V and 3 bases from J, leaving 13 bases between. Per germline, CDR1 MNHEY and CDR2 SVGAGI. There are 13 residues in the CDR3. The CDR3 reads CASQDWGEETQYF. The CDR3 coding sequence is TGTGCCAGCCAGGATTGGGGAGAAGAGACCCAGTACTTC.

CDR3 protein: CASSSAPPGLAEQETQYF. CDR3 sequence (DNA): TGTGCCAGCAGTTCCGCCCCTCCGGGACTAGCCGAACAAGAGACCCAGTACTTC. The genes are TRBV6-9 and TRBJ2-5; 9 bases line up with TRBD2. Per germline, CDR1 MNHGY and CDR2 SVAAGI. CDR3 length equals 18 residues. V shed 4 bases and J 2 bases; nucleotides not matched to a gene: 14.

This clone was observed a handful of times. This chain joins TRBV5-1 and TRBJ1-4; weak D call: TRBD1 (5 bases). This CDR3 has 16 amino acids. Deletions cut 0 bases from V and 4 bases from J, with 13 bases between. Germline CDR1 reads SGHRS; CDR2 reads YFSETQ. CDR3 bases: TGCGCCAGCAGCTTGGCACCAGGGACCCATAATGAAAAACTGTTTTTT. Its translation: CASSLAPGTHNEKLFF.

The chain links TRBV6-1 to TRBJ1-5; the D is unclear. The CDR3 covers 15 residues. The V end lost 6 bases, the J end lost 0 bases, and 12 bases lay between the germline ends. In germline, CDR1 is MNHNS, CDR2 SASEGT. In DNA form, the CDR3 reads TGTGCCAGCAGCCTCATAATGAGTAGCAATCAGCCCCAGCATTTT. Protein: CASSLIMSSNQPQHF.